This T cell receptor beta chain was recovered during a study of cutaneous CD30+ T cell lymphoproliferative disorder and hepatitis E (dated by TCRdb to the late 2010s). Notes on this clone: Its antigen remains undetermined. Per-base qualities were not stored, and no clone one base away is much larger.

V is trimmed back by 1 base and J by 6 bases, and the junction contains 12 bases that no gene match accounts for. The CDR3 has 16 amino acids, counting the end cysteine and phenylalanine. This entry keeps only the CDR3 DNA: 48 bases, framed from base 1. According to the germline V gene, CDR1 reads SGHRS and CDR2 reads YFSETQ. Library generation was performed with the immunoSEQ multiplex PCR assay. TCRdb took over this immuneACCESS table, retaining in-frame rearrangements with V and J assigned. Such tables are incomplete; in checked studies, under half of the missing clones stem from an unresolved V gene, and the remainder is unexplained. The sample table shows several thousand clones, and 74% are seen once. The top ten clones comprise about 1.1% of the sample.

This receptor was taken from a human donor with a cutaneous T cell lymphoproliferative disorder associated with hepatitis E virus. Sequencing input: blood. The chain was built from TRBV5-1 and TRBJ1-2; the central 7 bases match TRBD1. The nucleotide sequence reads TGCGCCAGCAGCTTGTCGCCTTCAGGGACAGTTAATGGCTACACCTTC. This translates into CASSLSPSGTVNGYTF. Reference TRBV5-1 and TRBJ1-2 genes cover what lies past the CDR3, so the full variable domain is KAGVTQTPRYLIKTRGQQVTLSCSPISGHRSVSWYQQTPGQGLQFLFEYFSETQRNKGNFPGRFSGRQFSNSRSEMNVSTLELGDSALYLCASSLSPSGTVNGYTFGSGTRLTVV.